The next 31 T cell receptor beta chains were all read from a single sample in a study of T cells expressing NK-cell markers. For each CDR3 protein, TCRdb gives one entry from its re-call of the 5' RACE reads, without DNA. Across 500,000 or so distinct CDR3 sequences, the top ten clones capture approximately 4% of the sample. The sequenced sample was blood T cells: a sorted CD56 or NKG2C T cell subset, CD4+ or CD8+ T cells, or bulk PBMC T cells (not recorded which). Source of these receptors: a man younger than 30 in good health.

The chain carries TRBV6-2 or TRBV6-3 and TRBJ1-1. This CDR3 has 15 residues. In germline, CDR1 is MNHEY, CDR2 SVGEGT. CDR3 amino acids: CASSYSFRGNTEAFF.

This chain uses TRBV9 with TRBJ2-5; checking the TCRdb D call of TRBD1 is not possible without DNA. The germline V gene has CDR1 SGDLS and CDR2 YYNGEE. The CDR3 is 14 residues long. CDR3 protein: CASSVDSRLETQYF.

The CDR3 protein is CITWGEMNTEAFF. The chain combines TRBV27 with TRBJ1-1; TCRdb returns TRBD1, unconfirmable since there is no DNA. This CDR3 contains 13 residues. Germline CDR1 and CDR2: MNHEY and SMNVEV (reference sequence).

The chain is built from TRBV4-3 and TRBJ1-2; TCRdb's D call, TRBD1, is unchecked because there is no DNA. Germline CDR1 LGHNA, CDR2 YSLEER. This CDR3 is built from 15 residues. CDR3 loop: CASSQEERGPYGYTF.

This chain links TRBV18 with TRBJ2-7. The germline gives CDR1 KGHSH, CDR2 LQKENI. The CDR3 sequence is 13 residues long. The chain's CDR3 is CASSLKASYEQYF.

The CDR3 sequence: CASSKRGLLVLNTEAFF. This chain links TRBV4-1 with TRBJ1-1. This CDR3 is built from 17 residues. The germline V gene encodes CDR1 MGHRA and CDR2 YSYEKL.

The rearrangement uses TRBV15 and TRBJ2-5; TCRdb gives TRBD1 as the D gene, but with no DNA this cannot be confirmed. This CDR3 contains 16 residues. Per the germline V gene, CDR1 is LNHNV and CDR2 is YYDKDF (reference sequence). CDR3 amino acids: CATSRYRDRGHETQYF.

The chain uses TRBV6-1 and TRBJ2-1; there is no DNA to check the TCRdb D call of TRBD2. Germline V gene data show CDR1 as MNHNS and CDR2 as SASEGT. This CDR3 has 15 amino acids. The CDR3 reads CASSRPLGANNEQFF.

V gene TRBV5-1 combines with J gene TRBJ2-7. The CDR3 is 13 residues long. Germline V lookup: CDR1 SGHRS, CDR2 YFSETQ. The CDR3: CASSFSITYEQYF.

The CDR3 here is CSARGTSGTDTQYF. The chain couples TRBV20-1 to TRBJ2-3; TCRdb calls TRBD2, which cannot be checked without DNA. Germline CDR1 reads DFQATT; CDR2 reads SNEGSKA (reference sequence). The CDR3 totals 14 residues.

V is TRBV25-1 and J is TRBJ1-1. The CDR3 runs 15 residues. Per germline, CDR1 MGHDK and CDR2 SYGVNS. The CDR3 spells CASSELDTPNTEAFF.

This rearrangement joins TRBV20-1 to TRBJ2-7; TCRdb lists TRBD2, though no DNA is available to test this call. CDR1 and CDR2 from the germline V gene are DFQATT and SNEGSKA (reference sequence). The CDR3 is 16 residues long. CDR3 protein: CSARTPAEREGQGQYF.

The chain is built from TRBV9 and TRBJ2-5; the D call from TCRdb, TRBD1, cannot be confirmed without DNA. This CDR3 is built from 15 residues. Per germline, CDR1 SGDLS and CDR2 YYNGEE. CDR3 amino acids: CASSVAPGIRETQYF. The whole variable domain, remainder taken from reference TRBV9 and TRBJ2-5, is DSGVTQTPKHLITATGQRVTLRCSPRSGDLSVYWYQQSLDQGLQFLIQYYNGEERAKGNILERFSAQQFPDLHSELNLSSLELGDSALYFCASSVAPGIRETQYFGPGTRLLVL.

The chain combines TRBV5-4 with TRBJ2-1; lacking DNA, the TRBD2 call made by TCRdb goes unchecked. CDR1 is SGHNT, CDR2 YYREEE, per germline (reference sequence). The CDR3 is 18 residues long. This CDR3 reads CASSILPSGTSSYNEQFF.

The genes are TRBV12-5 and TRBJ2-1. The CDR3 is 13 amino acids. Germline lookup yields CDR1 LGHNT and CDR2 FRNRAP. This CDR3 is CASGLAHGNEQFF.

The V gene is TRBV18, the J gene TRBJ2-5; lacking DNA, the TRBD1 call made by TCRdb goes unchecked. Germline V gene lookup returns CDR1 KGHSH and CDR2 LQKENI. The CDR3 covers 14 residues. The CDR3 spells CASSPGQEQETQYF.

The chain combines TRBV28 with TRBJ2-5; TCRdb's assignment of TRBD2 cannot be checked, as there is no DNA. Germline V gene data show CDR1 as MDHEN and CDR2 as SYDVKM. The CDR3 has 16 amino acids. The CDR3 reads CASNGLAGGPQETQYF.

This chain joins TRBV20-1 and TRBJ2-1; with no DNA, the TCRdb D assignment of TRBD1 cannot be verified. Germline-derived CDR1 and CDR2 are DFQATT and SNEGSKA (reference sequence). This CDR3 spans 14 amino acids. The CDR3 spells CSAREGGSFDEQFF.

The V gene is TRBV2, the J gene TRBJ1-2. The CDR3 covers 12 residues. Germline assignment: CDR1 SNHLY and CDR2 FYNNEI. The CDR3 loop reads CASIDGNYGYTF.

J is TRBJ2-7 and V is TRBV12-3 or TRBV12-4; absent DNA, TCRdb's TRBD2 call cannot be checked. The CDR3 sequence is 16 residues long. CDR3 region: CASSGGLAGRSYEQYF.

The chain joins TRBV4-3 to TRBJ1-5; without DNA, the TCRdb call of TRBD1 cannot be checked. Per germline, CDR1 LGHNA and CDR2 YSLEER. The CDR3 contains 15 residues. CDR3 region: CASSPKGDSNQPQHF.

This chain joins TRBV29-1 and TRBJ1-1; TCRdb picks TRBD1, but there is no DNA to check that call. Germline V lookup: CDR1 SQVTM, CDR2 ANQGSEA. The CDR3 length is 12 residues. Here the CDR3 reads CSVVRWGTEAFF.

The chain links TRBV12-3 or TRBV12-4 to TRBJ2-3; without DNA, the TCRdb call of TRBD1 cannot be checked. The CDR3 runs 14 residues. CDR3 region: CASSLGGSTDTQYF.

The chain recombines TRBV15 with TRBJ1-5. This CDR3 region has 15 residues. The germline V gene encodes CDR1 LNHNV and CDR2 YYDKDF (reference sequence). CDR3 residues: CATSISLEFKQPQHF.

The J gene is TRBJ1-2, the V gene TRBV6-2 or TRBV6-3; TCRdb picks TRBD1, but there is no DNA to check that call. CDR1 is MNHEY, CDR2 SVGEGT, per germline. The CDR3 is 17 amino acids. CDR3 amino acids: CASSLTLTGGEDYGYTF.

The gene calls are TRBV13 and TRBJ2-5; there is no DNA to check the TCRdb D call of TRBD1. Germline CDR1 and CDR2: PRHDT and FYEKMQ (reference sequence). The CDR3 contains 15 residues. The CDR3 spells CASRRVDSIQETQYF.

The chain uses TRBV20-1 and TRBJ2-2; TCRdb picks TRBD2, but there is no DNA to check that call. CDR3 length: 16 amino acids. Germline CDR1 is DFQATT and CDR2 is SNEGSKA (reference sequence). The CDR3 is CSARKPGRAYTGELFF.

V gene TRBV18 combines with J gene TRBJ2-1; TCRdb calls TRBD2, which cannot be checked without DNA. The germline V gene encodes CDR1 KGHSH and CDR2 LQKENI. CDR3 length: 15 residues. The chain's CDR3 is CASSRPSGAYNEQFF.

V gene TRBV6-2 or TRBV6-3 combines with J gene TRBJ2-1; checking the TCRdb D call of TRBD2 is not possible without DNA. Germline V CDR1 and CDR2: MNHEY, SVGEGT. The CDR3 covers 14 residues. The CDR3 reads CASEDSPYPSVKFF.

The chain has TRBV6-6 and TRBJ1-2; the D gene TCRdb calls, TRBD1, cannot be checked with no DNA. The CDR3 has 11 residues. From germline, CDR1 is MNHNY and CDR2 SVGAGI (reference sequence). The CDR3 here is CASKGPYGYTF.

The chain's CDR3 is CASSPIAGRTDTQYF. V gene TRBV27 combines with J gene TRBJ2-3; the D gene TCRdb calls, TRBD2, cannot be checked with no DNA. The CDR3 runs to 15 residues. The germline gives CDR1 MNHEY, CDR2 SMNVEV (reference sequence).